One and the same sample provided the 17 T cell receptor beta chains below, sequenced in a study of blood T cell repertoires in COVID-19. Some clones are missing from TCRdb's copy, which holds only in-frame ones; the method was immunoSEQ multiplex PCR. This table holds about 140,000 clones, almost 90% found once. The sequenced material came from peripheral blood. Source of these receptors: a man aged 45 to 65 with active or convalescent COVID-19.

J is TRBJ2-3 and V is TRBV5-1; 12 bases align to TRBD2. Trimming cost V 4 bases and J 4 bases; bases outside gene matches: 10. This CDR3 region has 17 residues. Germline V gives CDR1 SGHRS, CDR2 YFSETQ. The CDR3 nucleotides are TGCGCCAGCAGCCCTGTGACTAGCGGGAGTGGGGCAGATACGCAGTATTTT. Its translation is CASSPVTSGSGADTQYF.

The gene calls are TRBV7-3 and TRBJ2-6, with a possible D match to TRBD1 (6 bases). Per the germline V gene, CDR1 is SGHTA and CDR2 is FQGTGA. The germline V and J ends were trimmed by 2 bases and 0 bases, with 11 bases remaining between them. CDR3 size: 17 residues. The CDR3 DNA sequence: TGTGCCAGCAGCTTAGGGGGCGCGGGCTCTGGGGCCAACGTCCTGACTTTC. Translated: CASSLGGAGSGANVLTF. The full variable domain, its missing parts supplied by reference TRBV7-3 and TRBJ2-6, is GAGVSQTPSNKVTEKGKYVELRCDPISGHTALYWYRQSLGQGPEFLIYFQGTGAADDSGLPNDRFFAVRPEGSVSTLKIQRTERGDSAVYLCASSLGGAGSGANVLTFGAGSRLTVL.

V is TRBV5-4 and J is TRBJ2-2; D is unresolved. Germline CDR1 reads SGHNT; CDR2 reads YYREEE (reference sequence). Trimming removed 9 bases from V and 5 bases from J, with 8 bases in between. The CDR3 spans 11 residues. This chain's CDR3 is CATTVTGELFF. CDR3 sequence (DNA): TGTGCCACTACAGTTACCGGGGAGCTGTTTTTT.

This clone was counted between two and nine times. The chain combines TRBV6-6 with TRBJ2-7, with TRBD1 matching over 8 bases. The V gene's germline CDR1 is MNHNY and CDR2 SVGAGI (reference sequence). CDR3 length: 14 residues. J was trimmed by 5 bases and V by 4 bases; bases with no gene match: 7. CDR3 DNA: TGTGCCAGCAGTTCCCCAGGGGGCTTAGACGAGCAGTACTTC. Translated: CASSSPGGLDEQYF.

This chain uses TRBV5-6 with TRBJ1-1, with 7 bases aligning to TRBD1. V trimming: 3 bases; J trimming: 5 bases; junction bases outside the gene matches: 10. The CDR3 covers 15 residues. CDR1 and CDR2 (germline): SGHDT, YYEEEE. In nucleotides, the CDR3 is TGTGCCAGCAGCTCCTGGACAGGCCGAGGGACTGAAGCTTTCTTT. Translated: CASSSWTGRGTEAFF. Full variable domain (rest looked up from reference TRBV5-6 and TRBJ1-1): DAGVTQSPTHLIKTRGQQVTLRCSPKSGHDTVSWYQQALGQGPQFIFQYYEEEERQRGNFPDRFSGHQFPNYSSELNVNALLLGDSALYLCASSSWTGRGTEAFFGQGTRLTVV.

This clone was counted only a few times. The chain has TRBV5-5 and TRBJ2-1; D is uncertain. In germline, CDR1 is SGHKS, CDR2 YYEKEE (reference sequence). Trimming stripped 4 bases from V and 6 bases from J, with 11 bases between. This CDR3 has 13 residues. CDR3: CASSVDFINEQFF. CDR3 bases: TGTGCCAGCAGCGTCGACTTTATCAATGAGCAGTTCTTC.

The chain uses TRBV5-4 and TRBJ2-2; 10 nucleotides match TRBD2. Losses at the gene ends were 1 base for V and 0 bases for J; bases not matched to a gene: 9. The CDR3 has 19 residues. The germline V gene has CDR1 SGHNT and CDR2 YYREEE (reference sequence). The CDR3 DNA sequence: TGTGCCAGCAGCTTGACGGCGGCCGGACTAGCGGCGAACACCGGGGAGCTGTTTTTT. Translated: CASSLTAAGLAANTGELFF.

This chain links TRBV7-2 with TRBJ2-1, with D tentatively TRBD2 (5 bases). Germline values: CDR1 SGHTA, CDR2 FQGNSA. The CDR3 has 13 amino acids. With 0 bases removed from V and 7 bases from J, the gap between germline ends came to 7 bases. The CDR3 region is CASSLAGVNEQFF. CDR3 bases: TGTGCCAGCAGCTTAGCGGGAGTAAATGAGCAGTTCTTC.

Here the CDR3 reads CASSPIVRAYEQYF. CDR3 bases: TGTGCCAGCAGCCCCATAGTTCGCGCCTACGAGCAGTACTTC. The J gene is TRBJ2-7, the V gene TRBV6-5; no clear D. The V gene's germline CDR1 is MNHEY and CDR2 SVGAGI. V was clipped by 6 bases and J by 2 bases, with 14 bases between them. The length of the CDR3 is 14 residues.

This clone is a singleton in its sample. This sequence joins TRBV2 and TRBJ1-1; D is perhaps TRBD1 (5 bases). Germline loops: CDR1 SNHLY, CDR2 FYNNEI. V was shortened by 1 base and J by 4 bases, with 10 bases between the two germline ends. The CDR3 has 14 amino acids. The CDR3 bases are TGTGCCAGCAGTGAAGGGGGCAGAGTCACTGAAGCTTTCTTT. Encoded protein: CASSEGGRVTEAFF.

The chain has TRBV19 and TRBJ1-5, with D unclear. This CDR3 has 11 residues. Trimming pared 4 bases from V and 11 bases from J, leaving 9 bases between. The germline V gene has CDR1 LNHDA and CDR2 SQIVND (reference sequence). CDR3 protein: CASSNYRAQHF. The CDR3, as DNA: TGTGCCAGTAGTAACTACCGGGCCCAGCATTTT.

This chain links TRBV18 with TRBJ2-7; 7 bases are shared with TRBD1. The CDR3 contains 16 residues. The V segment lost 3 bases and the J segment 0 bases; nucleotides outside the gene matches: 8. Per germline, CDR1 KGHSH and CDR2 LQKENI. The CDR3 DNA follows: TGTGCCAGCTCACCCGACGGACAGGCTTTCTCCTACGAGCAGTACTTC. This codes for CASSPDGQAFSYEQYF.

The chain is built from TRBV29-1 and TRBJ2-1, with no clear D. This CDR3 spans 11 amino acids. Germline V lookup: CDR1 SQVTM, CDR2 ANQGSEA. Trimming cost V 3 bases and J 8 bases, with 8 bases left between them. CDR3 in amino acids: CSVDGSYEQFF. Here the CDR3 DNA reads TGCAGCGTTGACGGGTCTTATGAGCAGTTCTTC.

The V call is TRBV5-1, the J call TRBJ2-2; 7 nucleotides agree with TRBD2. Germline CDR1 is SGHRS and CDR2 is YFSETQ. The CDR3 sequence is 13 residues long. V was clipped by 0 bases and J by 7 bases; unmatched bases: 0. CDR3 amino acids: CASSLGGSGELFF. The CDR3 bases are TGCGCCAGCAGCTTGGGCGGGAGCGGGGAGCTGTTTTTT.

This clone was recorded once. The CDR3 reads CASSLRPGGFTDTQYF. DNA of the CDR3: TGTGCCAGCAGCTTGCGGCCGGGAGGGTTCACAGATACGCAGTATTTT. The chain joins TRBV5-6 to TRBJ2-3; 8 nucleotides match TRBD2. This CDR3 contains 16 residues. V gave up 1 base and J gave up 2 bases; unmatched junction bases: 6. CDR1 and CDR2 (germline): SGHDT, YYEEEE. Using reference TRBV5-6 and TRBJ2-3 for the parts outside the CDR3, the full variable domain is DAGVTQSPTHLIKTRGQQVTLRCSPKSGHDTVSWYQQALGQGPQFIFQYYEEEERQRGNFPDRFSGHQFPNYSSELNVNALLLGDSALYLCASSLRPGGFTDTQYFGPGTRLTVL.

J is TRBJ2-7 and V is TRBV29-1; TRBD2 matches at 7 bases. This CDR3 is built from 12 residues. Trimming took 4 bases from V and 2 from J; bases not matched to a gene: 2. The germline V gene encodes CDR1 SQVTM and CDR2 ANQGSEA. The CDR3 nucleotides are TGCAGCGTTGGGACTAGAGCCTACGAGCAGTACTTC. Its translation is CSVGTRAYEQYF.

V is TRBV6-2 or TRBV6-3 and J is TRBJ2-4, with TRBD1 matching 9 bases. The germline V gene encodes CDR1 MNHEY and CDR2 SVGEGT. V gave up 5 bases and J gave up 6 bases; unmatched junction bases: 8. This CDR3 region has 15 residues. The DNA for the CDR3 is TGTGCCAGCAGTCCCGAGGGACAGGGTCGAAACATTCAGTACTTC. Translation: CASSPEGQGRNIQYF.